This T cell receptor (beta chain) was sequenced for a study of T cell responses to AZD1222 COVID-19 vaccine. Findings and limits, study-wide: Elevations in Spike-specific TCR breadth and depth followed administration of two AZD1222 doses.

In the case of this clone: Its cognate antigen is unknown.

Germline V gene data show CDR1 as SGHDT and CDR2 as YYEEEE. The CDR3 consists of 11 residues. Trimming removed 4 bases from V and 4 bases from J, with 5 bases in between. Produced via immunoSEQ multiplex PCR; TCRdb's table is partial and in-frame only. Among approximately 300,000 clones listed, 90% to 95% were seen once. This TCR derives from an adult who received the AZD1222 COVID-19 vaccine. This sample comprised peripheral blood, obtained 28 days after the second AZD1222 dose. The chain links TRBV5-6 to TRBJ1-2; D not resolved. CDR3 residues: CASSPGYGYTF. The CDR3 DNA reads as TGTGCCAGCAGCCCAGGCTATGGCTACACCTTC.